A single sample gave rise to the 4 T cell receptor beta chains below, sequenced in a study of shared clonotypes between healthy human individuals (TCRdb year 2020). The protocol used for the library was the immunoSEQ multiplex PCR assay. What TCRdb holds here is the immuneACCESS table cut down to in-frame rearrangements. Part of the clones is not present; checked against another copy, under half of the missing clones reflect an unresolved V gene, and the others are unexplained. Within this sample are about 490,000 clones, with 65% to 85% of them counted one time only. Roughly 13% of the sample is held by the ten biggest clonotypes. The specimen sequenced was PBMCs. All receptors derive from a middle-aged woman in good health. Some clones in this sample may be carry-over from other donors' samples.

The CDR3 region has the DNA TGTGCCAGCAGCTTAGCGCGGGTCGGGACAGGGAGTTCCTACGAGCAGTACTTC. Amino acids: CASSLARVGTGSSYEQYF. The chain couples TRBV7-8 to TRBJ2-7, with 9 bases matching TRBD1. V shed 0 bases and J 1 base; nucleotides not matched to a gene: 10. The germline V gene encodes CDR1 SGHVS and CDR2 FQNEAQ. CDR3 length equals 18 residues.

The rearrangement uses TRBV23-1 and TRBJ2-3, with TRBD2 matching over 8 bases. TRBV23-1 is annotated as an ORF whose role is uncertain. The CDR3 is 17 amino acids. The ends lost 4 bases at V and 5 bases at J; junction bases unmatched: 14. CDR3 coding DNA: TGCGCCAGCAGTCCTGAAGGGTGTAGCGGGATTGTAGATACGCAGTATTTT. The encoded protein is CASSPEGCSGIVDTQYF.

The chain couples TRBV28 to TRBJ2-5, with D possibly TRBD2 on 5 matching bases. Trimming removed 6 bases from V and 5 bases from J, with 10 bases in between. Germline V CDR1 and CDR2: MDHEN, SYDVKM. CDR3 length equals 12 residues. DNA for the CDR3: TGTGCCAGCAGGGACTGGAAGGAGACCCAGTACTTC. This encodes CASRDWKETQYF.

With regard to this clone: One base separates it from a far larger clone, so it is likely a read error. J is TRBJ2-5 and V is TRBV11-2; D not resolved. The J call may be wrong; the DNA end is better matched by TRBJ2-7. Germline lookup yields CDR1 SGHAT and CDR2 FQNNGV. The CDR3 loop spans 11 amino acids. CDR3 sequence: CASISSYEQYF. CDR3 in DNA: TGTGCCAGCATATCCAGCTACGAGCAGTACTTC.